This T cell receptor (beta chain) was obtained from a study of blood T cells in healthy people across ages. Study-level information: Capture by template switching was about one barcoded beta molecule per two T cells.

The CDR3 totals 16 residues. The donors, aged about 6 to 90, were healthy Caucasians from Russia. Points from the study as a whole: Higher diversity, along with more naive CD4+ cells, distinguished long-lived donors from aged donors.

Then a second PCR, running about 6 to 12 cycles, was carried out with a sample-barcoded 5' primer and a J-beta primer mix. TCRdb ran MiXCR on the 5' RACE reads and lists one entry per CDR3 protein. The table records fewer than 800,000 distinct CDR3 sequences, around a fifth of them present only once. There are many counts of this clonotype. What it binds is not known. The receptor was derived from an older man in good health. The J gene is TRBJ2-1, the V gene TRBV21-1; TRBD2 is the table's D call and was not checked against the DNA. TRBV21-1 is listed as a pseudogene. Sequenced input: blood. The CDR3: CASSQEASGSYNEQFF. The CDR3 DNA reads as TGTGCCAGCAGCCAAGAGGCTAGCGGATCCTACAATGAGCAGTTCTTC.